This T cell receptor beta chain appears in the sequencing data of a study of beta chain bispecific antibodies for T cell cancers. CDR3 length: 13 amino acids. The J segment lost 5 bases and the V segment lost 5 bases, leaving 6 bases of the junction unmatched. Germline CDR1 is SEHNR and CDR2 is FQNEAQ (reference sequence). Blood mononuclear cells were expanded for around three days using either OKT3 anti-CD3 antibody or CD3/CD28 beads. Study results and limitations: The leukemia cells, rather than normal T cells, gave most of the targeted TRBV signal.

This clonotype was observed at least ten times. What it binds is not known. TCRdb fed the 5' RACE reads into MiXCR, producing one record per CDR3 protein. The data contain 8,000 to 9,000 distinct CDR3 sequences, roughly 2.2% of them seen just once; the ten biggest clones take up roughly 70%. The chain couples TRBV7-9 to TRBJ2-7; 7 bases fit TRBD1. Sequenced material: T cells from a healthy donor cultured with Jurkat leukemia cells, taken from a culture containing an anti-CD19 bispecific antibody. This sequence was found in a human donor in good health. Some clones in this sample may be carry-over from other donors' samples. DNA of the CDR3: TGTGCCAGCAGCATCAGGGGGTACGACGAGCAGTACTTC. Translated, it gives CASSIRGYDEQYF.